Sequencing of this TCR beta chain was carried out in a study of blood T cell repertoires in COVID-19. Study-level information: PBMCs, B-cell-depleted T cells, or T cells provided the cDNA or gDNA that made up the material.

Deletions cut 5 bases from V and 5 bases from J, with 24 bases between. The V gene's germline CDR1 is SEHNR and CDR2 FQNEAQ (reference sequence). The CDR3 is 17 amino acids. Libraries were prepared by immunoSEQ multiplex PCR; TCRdb keeps only in-frame clonotypes and omits some of them. The table lists approximately 300,000 clones, 80% to 90% of them singletons. J is TRBJ1-2 and V is TRBV7-9; unclear D gene. The material sequenced was peripheral blood. This TCR was sampled from a woman aged 40 to 50 with acute or convalescent COVID-19. In nucleotides, the CDR3 is TGTGCCAGCAGCCCATACTACACGACCGCGCTTGGTTATGGCTACACCTTC. It encodes CASSPYYTTALGYGYTF.